Listed here are 26 T cell receptor beta chains from one sample, sequenced in a study of blood T cell repertoires in COVID-19. TCRdb's copy holds only in-frame clones and misses some; the assay was immunoSEQ multiplex PCR. The sample yields approximately 670,000 clones, approximately 90% seen once. Sequencing used peripheral blood. The source is a woman aged 18-30 years with acute or convalescent COVID-19.

This chain uses TRBV18 with TRBJ2-7; 10 nucleotides agree with TRBD1. With V trimmed by 2 bases and J by 6 bases, 4 bases remained unmatched. There are 14 residues in the CDR3. Germline loops: CDR1 KGHSH, CDR2 LQKENI. The CDR3 bases are TGTGCCAGCTCACCAAAGACAGGGGGCGGCGAGCAGTACTTC. Translation: CASSPKTGGGEQYF.

CDR3 region: CASSPLAKGNTIYF. The CDR3 bases are TGTGCCAGCTCACCATTGGCCAAGGGAAACACCATATATTTT. The chain employs TRBV18 and TRBJ1-3; D is uncertain. The CDR3 totals 14 residues. Germline V gene lookup returns CDR1 KGHSH and CDR2 LQKENI. Trimming stripped 2 bases from V and 4 bases from J, with 9 bases between. The full variable domain, with the rest looked up from reference TRBV18 and TRBJ1-3, is NAGVMQNPRHLVRRRGQEARLRCSPMKGHSHVYWYRQLPEEGLKFMVYLQKENIIDESGMPKERFSAEFPKEGPSILRIQQVVRGDSAAYFCASSPLAKGNTIYFGEGSWLTVV.

The gene calls are TRBV4-3 and TRBJ1-1; 8 bases match TRBD1. The germline V gene has CDR1 LGHNA and CDR2 YSLEER. The V gene end was trimmed by 4 bases and the J gene end by 0 bases; junction bases not matched to a gene: 7. The CDR3 consists of 16 residues. This chain's CDR3 is CASSRRTGSMNTEAFF. The CDR3 nucleotides are TGCGCCAGCAGCCGGCGGACAGGGTCCATGAACACTGAAGCTTTCTTT.

This chain joins TRBV4-3 and TRBJ1-2; tentatively, D is TRBD1 (5 bases). Germline CDR1 is LGHNA and CDR2 is YSLEER. The CDR3 covers 16 residues. Deletions cut 3 bases from V and 6 bases from J, with 20 bases between. CDR3 nucleotides: TGCGCCAGCAGCCAGGGTAGGGGCGTGGCAGTCCATGGCTACACCTTC. Translation: CASSQGRGVAVHGYTF.

This sequence joins TRBV9 and TRBJ1-5; D remains ambiguous. The length of the CDR3 is 13 residues. The ends were cut back, 3 bases at V and 2 bases at J, with 6 bases in the middle. CDR1 is SGDLS and CDR2 is YYNGEE in the germline V gene. The CDR3 region is CASSAGGNQPQHF. In DNA, the CDR3 is TGTGCCAGCAGCGCCGGGGGCAATCAGCCCCAGCATTTT.

V gene TRBV30 combines with J gene TRBJ2-7; a possible D gene is TRBD1 (6 bases). Trimming removed 0 bases from V and 6 bases from J, with 9 bases in between. The CDR3 loop spans 12 amino acids. Germline V gene lookup returns CDR1 GTSNPN and CDR2 SVGIG (reference sequence). The CDR3 region is CAWSVTGLEQYF. The CDR3 DNA reads TGTGCCTGGAGTGTAACAGGGCTCGAGCAGTACTTC.

V usage is TRBV30 and J usage is TRBJ1-2, with 12 positions matching TRBD1. The germline V gene has CDR1 GTSNPN and CDR2 SVGIG (reference sequence). The CDR3 consists of 15 residues. With V trimmed by 1 base and J by 3 bases, 3 bases remained unmatched. The CDR3 region has the DNA TGTGCCTGGAGTGCGGGACAGGGGGCGGACTATGGCTACACCTTC. It encodes CAWSAGQGADYGYTF.

This clone appeared once. The chain joins TRBV3-1 (or the pseudogene TRBV3-2) to TRBJ2-5, with a possible D match to TRBD1 (6 bases). The CDR3 has 14 residues. Trimming pared 1 base from V and 7 bases from J, leaving 13 bases between. Germline assignment: CDR1 LGHDT and CDR2 YNNKEL (reference sequence). This CDR3 reads CASSQAGTPGTQYF. CDR3 DNA: TGTGCCAGCAGCCAAGCGGGGACACCTGGGACCCAGTACTTC.

The sample holds a few counts of this clone. The V gene is TRBV10-2, the J gene TRBJ2-3, with a possible D match to TRBD2 (5 bases). CDR1 is WSHSY and CDR2 is SAAADI in the germline V gene. Trimming pared 10 bases from V and 5 bases from J, leaving 22 bases between. The CDR3 is 15 residues long. This CDR3 reads CATSLTTSAGDTQYF. The CDR3 nucleotides read TGCGCCACCTCACTTACCACTAGTGCGGGAGATACGCAGTATTTT.

This clone turned up a few times. The rearrangement links TRBV6-5 to TRBJ1-2; D possibly corresponds to TRBD1 (6 bases). V shed 5 bases and J shed 5 bases, with 15 bases lying between them. The CDR3 runs 14 residues. CDR1 MNHEY and CDR2 SVGAGI come from the germline V gene. For the CDR3, the DNA is TGTGCCAGCAGTCGGAGGGGGGGCAGTTATGGCTACACCTTC. Translating it yields CASSRRGGSYGYTF.

The chain is built from TRBV30 and TRBJ1-1; maybe TRBD1 (5 bases). The CDR3 covers 14 residues. Germline-derived CDR1 and CDR2 are GTSNPN and SVGIG (reference sequence). V was pared by 5 bases and J by 5 bases, with 18 bases between. CDR3 DNA sequence: TGTGCCTGGGGTCCAGGCGGACGGGGGACTGAAGCTTTCTTT. It encodes CAWGPGGRGTEAFF. Based on the CDR3 plus reference TRBV30 and TRBJ1-1, the full variable domain is SQTIHQWPATLVQPVGSPLSLECTVEGTSNPNLYWYRQAAGRGLQLLFYSVGIGQISSEVPQNLSASRPQDRQFILSSKKLLLSDSGFYLCAWGPGGRGTEAFFGQGTRLTVV.

Notes on this clone: Additional DNA sequences in this sample encode the identical CDR3. V gene TRBV6-5 combines with J gene TRBJ1-4, with TRBD1 matching over 11 bases. CDR1 and CDR2 from the germline V gene are MNHEY and SVGAGI. The trim removed 2 bases at V and 8 bases at J, leaving 4 bases unmatched. The CDR3 has 15 amino acids. This chain's CDR3 is CASSYSGTGGEKLFF. In nucleotides, the CDR3 is TGTGCCAGCAGTTACAGTGGGACAGGGGGGGAAAAACTGTTTTTT.

The CDR3: CASSSRGPNYGYTF. CDR3 DNA: TGTGCCAGCAGCTCGCGGGGACCTAACTATGGCTACACCTTC. The rearrangement uses TRBV13 and TRBJ1-2; a weak D match, TRBD1 (5 bases). Trimming shortened V by 4 bases and J by 0 bases, and 9 bases separated the two germline ends. Germline V gene lookup returns CDR1 PRHDT and CDR2 FYEKMQ (reference sequence). This CDR3 spans 14 amino acids.

This clone was found once. The J gene is TRBJ2-1, the V gene TRBV7-2; 11 bases align to TRBD2. The junction had 7 bases not matched to a gene; V was cut back by 5 bases and J by 7 bases. CDR3 length: 15 amino acids. Germline V gene data show CDR1 as SGHTA and CDR2 as FQGNSA. CDR3 DNA: TGTGCCAGCAGCCCCGGGACTAGCGGTATTAATGAGCAGTTCTTC. Amino acids: CASSPGTSGINEQFF.

This rearrangement joins TRBV4-1 to TRBJ2-7, with D possibly TRBD1 on 6 matching bases. Germline V gives CDR1 MGHRA, CDR2 YSYEKL. CDR3 length: 14 residues. Trimming pared 4 bases from V and 2 bases from J, leaving 12 bases between. The CDR3 nucleotides are TGCGCCAGCAGCCCACGGACAGAGACCTACGAGCAGTACTTC. This codes for CASSPRTETYEQYF.

The genes are TRBV7-9 and TRBJ1-1; 7 positions match TRBD1. Looked up from germline, CDR1 is SEHNR and CDR2 is FQNEAQ (reference sequence). Germline trimming cut 5 bases from V and 1 base from J; bases unmatched to any gene: 7. The length of the CDR3 is 15 residues. In DNA, the CDR3 is TGTGCCAGCAGCCCGCGGACAGGCAAGAACACTGAAGCTTTCTTT. Translated, it gives CASSPRTGKNTEAFF.

The chain combines TRBV15 with TRBJ1-1; D is possibly TRBD1 (5 bases). Trimming shortened V by 3 bases and J by 6 bases, and 11 bases separated the two germline ends. Germline V gene lookup returns CDR1 LNHNV and CDR2 YYDKDF (reference sequence). The length of the CDR3 is 13 residues. The CDR3 spells CATSRKGVSEAFF. The CDR3 nucleotides are TGTGCCACCAGCAGGAAAGGGGTGTCTGAAGCTTTCTTT.

This chain joins TRBV30 and TRBJ1-4; 9 nucleotides match TRBD1. The CDR3 totals 16 residues. The germline V gene has CDR1 GTSNPN and CDR2 SVGIG (reference sequence). The trim removed 4 bases at V and 2 bases at J, leaving 8 bases unmatched. The CDR3 sequence is CAWTGTGWATNEKLFF. DNA of the CDR3: TGTGCCTGGACCGGGACAGGGTGGGCTACTAATGAAAAACTGTTTTTT.

This chain joins TRBV11-2 and TRBJ1-4, with D perhaps matching TRBD1 (5 bases). CDR1 and CDR2 from the germline V gene are SGHAT and FQNNGV. The CDR3 is made up of 12 amino acids. The V end lost 3 bases, the J end lost 10 bases, and 9 bases lay between the germline ends. The DNA of the CDR3 is TGTGCCAGCAGCTTCGGGGGGGTAAAACTGTTTTTT. Its protein is CASSFGGVKLFF.

V is TRBV29-1 and J is TRBJ1-3, with 9 bases aligning to TRBD1. Trimming took 6 bases from V and 4 from J; bases not matched to a gene: 4. The CDR3 covers 13 residues. Germline-derived CDR1 and CDR2 are SQVTM and ANQGSEA. CDR3 protein: CSVQGAVGNTIYF. CDR3 nucleotide sequence: TGCAGCGTACAGGGGGCGGTGGGAAACACCATATATTTT.

The chain employs TRBV27 and TRBJ1-5; 7 nucleotides align to TRBD1. V was clipped by 5 bases and J by 1 base; unmatched bases: 5. Germline V CDR1 and CDR2: MNHEY, SMNVEV (reference sequence). CDR3 length: 15 residues. CDR3 nucleotides: TGTGCCAGCAGTCGACAGGGTCTAAGCAATCAGCCCCAGCATTTT. Its protein is CASSRQGLSNQPQHF.

V and J are TRBV12-5 and TRBJ2-1, with D possibly TRBD2 on 5 matching bases. From germline, CDR1 is LGHNT and CDR2 FRNRAP. The V and J ends lost 2 bases and 8 bases respectively, with 19 bases between them. The CDR3 runs 16 residues. The CDR3 nucleotides are TGTGCTAGTGGTTTGTCGGGCGGGCTGCCGGTGTATGAGCAGTTCTTC. Translation gives CASGLSGGLPVYEQFF.

This clone was observed a few times. The chain combines TRBV30 with TRBJ1-1; D might be TRBD1 (6 bases). Trimming removed 7 bases from V and 11 bases from J, with 20 bases in between. Per germline, CDR1 GTSNPN and CDR2 SVGIG (reference sequence). The CDR3 is 12 amino acids. The CDR3 reads CAYHREFTPAFF. For the CDR3, the DNA is TGTGCCTACCACAGGGAATTCACTCCCGCTTTCTTT.

This chain uses TRBV7-2 with TRBJ1-3, with D unresolved. Per germline, CDR1 SGHTA and CDR2 FQGNSA. V was trimmed by 5 bases and J by 0 bases, leaving 14 bases between them. This CDR3 comprises 16 residues. CDR3 residues: CASSPTLLRSGNTIYF. The CDR3 DNA follows: TGTGCCAGCAGCCCGACCCTACTACGCTCTGGAAACACCATATATTTT.

V is TRBV7-6 and J is TRBJ1-6; maybe TRBD1 (6 bases). Deletions cut 1 base from V and 0 bases from J, with 22 bases between. CDR3 size: 21 residues. The germline V gene has CDR1 SGHVS and CDR2 FNYEAQ. The CDR3 region is CASSLEALGGLYCSYNSPLHF. DNA for the CDR3: TGTGCCAGCAGCTTAGAGGCCCTGGGGGGGCTTTATTGCTCCTATAATTCACCCCTCCACTTT.

The chain has TRBV5-4 and TRBJ2-5, with 8 bases matching TRBD2. The junction had 5 bases not matched to a gene; V was cut back by 1 base and J by 3 bases. Germline loops: CDR1 SGHNT, CDR2 YYREEE (reference sequence). CDR3 length: 15 amino acids. The CDR3 nucleotides are TGTGCCAGCAGCTTGTGGGATAGCGGGGAAGAGACCCAGTACTTC. Translating it yields CASSLWDSGEETQYF. The variable domain in full, with the rest retrieved from reference TRBV5-4 and TRBJ2-5, is ETGVTQSPTHLIKTRGQQVTLRCSSQSGHNTVSWYQQALGQGPQFIFQYYREEENGRGNFPPRFSGLQFPNYSSELNVNALELDDSALYLCASSLWDSGEETQYFGPGTRLLVL.